Sequencing of this T cell receptor beta chain was carried out in a study of blood T cell repertoires in COVID-19. V lost 0 bases and J lost 0, with 13 bases in between. This CDR3 has 17 amino acids. The germline CDR1 and CDR2 sequences are LNHNV and YYDKDF (reference sequence). Sequenced by immunoSEQ multiplex PCR; TCRdb stores in-frame clones only, minus some. This sample has over 45,000 clones, with approximately 80% found just once. This TCR was recovered from a man aged 70 or older with acute or convalescent COVID-19. The sequenced sample was peripheral blood. The chain carries TRBV15 and TRBJ2-3; TRBD1 is a possible D gene (5 bases). The CDR3 sequence: CATSRDYPGSSTDTQYF. Here the CDR3 DNA reads TGTGCCACCAGCAGAGATTATCCAGGGTCTAGCACAGATACGCAGTATTTT.